A selection of T cell receptor beta chains follows, all from one sample in a study of Ad26.COV2.S vaccination and SARS-CoV-2 variants. Clones were read by immunoSEQ multiplex PCR, and TCRdb kept only the in-frame ones, dropping some. The sample yields about half a million clones, 89% seen once. The sample consisted of peripheral blood, taken in a trial of Ad26.COV2.S vaccine versus placebo. These receptor sequences come from a person aged 18-65 years who received the Ad26.COV2.S COVID-19 vaccine or a placebo. Both conserved end residues are trimmed from each CDR3. The order of the fields is J gene, clone size, V gene, D gene, CDR3 protein. A D gene is named only where the DNA matches it firmly. Not all rows give a size; the values are once, few, many and, for expanded clones, a class.

J gene: TRBJ1-2
clone size: -
V gene: TRBV12-3/TRBV12-4
D gene: -
CDR3 protein: ASSSEAYYGYT

J gene: TRBJ2-3
clone size: -
V gene: TRBV6-6
D gene: TRBD2
CDR3 protein: ASRNVAGSTDTQY

J gene: TRBJ1-5
clone size: -
V gene: TRBV2
D gene: -
CDR3 protein: ASSQSLAYSNQPQH

J gene: TRBJ2-1
clone size: -
V gene: TRBV28
D gene: TRBD2
CDR3 protein: ASTYGDGSIWTSGKYLDEQF

J gene: TRBJ2-6
clone size: -
V gene: TRBV10-3
D gene: -
CDR3 protein: AIKEGESSGANVLT

J gene: TRBJ2-3
clone size: -
V gene: TRBV4-1
D gene: -
CDR3 protein: ASSWTAGPDTQY

J gene: TRBJ2-7
clone size: -
V gene: TRBV7-9
D gene: -
CDR3 protein: ASSFPGVAYEQY

J gene: TRBJ1-2
clone size: -
V gene: TRBV20-1
D gene: -
CDR3 protein: SARNYGYT

J gene: TRBJ1-5
clone size: once
V gene: TRBV7-3
D gene: TRBD1
CDR3 protein: ASSLTGEGYQPQH

J gene: TRBJ2-7
clone size: -
V gene: TRBV5-1
D gene: TRBD2
CDR3 protein: ASSFGPLAGASYEQY

J gene: TRBJ1-1
clone size: -
V gene: TRBV28
D gene: -
CDR3 protein: ASTPLGRNTEAF

J gene: TRBJ1-1
clone size: -
V gene: TRBV28
D gene: -
CDR3 protein: ASSLSAEAF

J gene: TRBJ2-5
clone size: -
V gene: TRBV6-5
D gene: -
CDR3 protein: ASSTDQQETQY

J gene: TRBJ2-3
clone size: -
V gene: TRBV29-1
D gene: TRBD2
CDR3 protein: SGDSGKETDTQY

J gene: TRBJ2-3
clone size: -
V gene: TRBV2
D gene: -
CDR3 protein: ASIRRTESTDTQY

J gene: TRBJ1-1
clone size: once
V gene: TRBV3-1/TRBV3-2
D gene: TRBD1
CDR3 protein: ASSQGTGLKNTEAF

J gene: TRBJ2-3
clone size: -
V gene: TRBV6-5
D gene: TRBD1
CDR3 protein: ASSYSGTGALDTQY

J gene: TRBJ1-5
clone size: -
V gene: TRBV28
D gene: -
CDR3 protein: ASTSGGFNQPQH

J gene: TRBJ2-7
clone size: -
V gene: TRBV18
D gene: -
CDR3 protein: ASSPLAGGVMDEQY

J gene: TRBJ1-5
clone size: -
V gene: TRBV4-3
D gene: -
CDR3 protein: ASSQYLQSDQPQH

J gene: TRBJ1-5
clone size: once
V gene: TRBV27
D gene: TRBD1
CDR3 protein: ASSPRQGIQPQH

J gene: TRBJ2-7
clone size: -
V gene: TRBV27
D gene: -
CDR3 protein: ASSSDRQRTYEQY

J gene: TRBJ2-7
clone size: -
V gene: TRBV7-2
D gene: TRBD2
CDR3 protein: ASSLAGLAGTFYSYEQY

J gene: TRBJ2-5
clone size: -
V gene: TRBV6-4
D gene: TRBD2
CDR3 protein: ASNATSGGTETQY

J gene: TRBJ2-7
clone size: -
V gene: TRBV10-3
D gene: -
CDR3 protein: AISEGPPQGEQY

J gene: TRBJ1-3
clone size: once
V gene: TRBV6-5
D gene: -
CDR3 protein: ASLRAHSGNTIY

J gene: TRBJ2-7
clone size: -
V gene: TRBV11-2
D gene: -
CDR3 protein: ASSLDPVNSEQY

J gene: TRBJ1-2
clone size: -
V gene: TRBV18
D gene: -
CDR3 protein: ASSPPQGGYGYT

J gene: TRBJ1-3
clone size: -
V gene: TRBV7-8
D gene: TRBD1
CDR3 protein: ASSHNQGAAGNTIY

J gene: TRBJ2-2
clone size: -
V gene: TRBV2
D gene: -
CDR3 protein: ASTFGTPHTGELF

J gene: TRBJ1-1
clone size: -
V gene: TRBV19
D gene: -
CDR3 protein: ASTLQQNTEAF

J gene: TRBJ2-3
clone size: -
V gene: TRBV28
D gene: TRBD2
CDR3 protein: ASSKTSGSTDTQY

J gene: TRBJ2-3
clone size: -
V gene: TRBV5-4
D gene: -
CDR3 protein: ASNRQDTDTQY

J gene: TRBJ1-1
clone size: -
V gene: TRBV11-1
D gene: -
CDR3 protein: ASSRNVAGAEAF

J gene: TRBJ2-2
clone size: -
V gene: TRBV6-6
D gene: -
CDR3 protein: ASSYSRGGTGELF

J gene: TRBJ1-2
clone size: -
V gene: TRBV20-1
D gene: TRBD1
CDR3 protein: SAYRGRGYT